Listed here are 4 T cell receptor beta chains from one sample, sequenced in a study of T cell repertoires in cytomegalovirus infection. MiXCR, run by TCRdb on the reads, gives a single entry per CDR3 protein. The repertoire holds about 100,000 distinct CDR3 sequences, with 20% to 30% as singletons. Sequencing was performed on CD8+ T cells from PBMCs. Receptor source: a human donor in good health (CMV status not recorded). Some clones in this sample may be carry-over from other donors' samples.

There are a few counts of this clonotype. V usage is TRBV19 and J usage is TRBJ2-7; a weak D match, TRBD1 (5 bases). The V end was cut by 5 bases, the J end by 5 bases, with 16 bases between. The CDR3 extends over 14 amino acids. Germline lookup yields CDR1 LNHDA and CDR2 SQIVND (reference sequence). CDR3 coding DNA: TGTGCCAGTAGTCCCCTGGCAGGGCGAAACGAGCAGTACTTC. Protein product: CASSPLAGRNEQYF.

The chain employs TRBV4-3 and TRBJ2-5; 7 bases match TRBD2. Trimming removed 3 bases from V and 5 bases from J; junction bases left unmatched: 3. This CDR3 has 13 amino acids. Germline V gives CDR1 LGHNA, CDR2 YSLEER. CDR3 amino acids: CASSQSGGETQYF. CDR3 sequence (DNA): TGCGCCAGCAGCCAGTCCGGGGGGGAGACCCAGTACTTC.

The gene calls are TRBV6-2 or TRBV6-3 and TRBJ1-1; 7 nucleotides match TRBD1. The CDR3 extends over 13 amino acids. Germline loops: CDR1 MNHEY, CDR2 SVGEGT. V lost 6 bases and J lost 4; bases outside the gene matches: 5. The CDR3 DNA sequence: TGTGCCAGCAGGTACAGGGGCGGCACTGAAGCTTTCTTT. Its translation: CASRYRGGTEAFF.

V gene TRBV7-9 combines with J gene TRBJ2-1; 8 bases line up with TRBD2. CDR3 length: 15 amino acids. J was trimmed by 2 bases and V by 3 bases; bases with no gene match: 3. Germline CDR1 SEHNR, CDR2 FQNEAQ (reference sequence). The DNA of the CDR3 is TGTGCCAGCAGCTTTAGCGGGGCTGCCTACAATGAGCAGTTCTTC. Protein sequence: CASSFSGAAYNEQFF.